These 12 T cell receptor beta chains share one sample of origin, sequenced in a study of blood T cells in healthy people across ages. Combining a sample-barcoded 5' primer with a J-beta primer mix, a second PCR ran for roughly 6 to 12 cycles. MiXCR, applied by TCRdb to the 5' RACE reads, yields one record per CDR3 protein. This sample has roughly 680,000 distinct CDR3 sequences, with more than 45% found just once. The sequenced material came from blood. All receptors derive from a woman older than 75 in good health.

This clonotype was found many times. The chain has TRBV5-1 and TRBJ2-6; D perhaps matches TRBD1 (6 bases). The CDR3 runs to 16 residues. Trimming stripped 3 bases from V and 0 bases from J, with 10 bases between. CDR1 is SGHRS, CDR2 YFSETQ, per germline. The CDR3 region has the DNA TGCGCCAGCAGCTCACAGGGATCCTCTGGGGCCAACGTCCTGACTTTC. This codes for CASSSQGSSGANVLTF.

This clonotype was observed many times. J is TRBJ1-2 and V is TRBV7-9; TRBD1 aligns across 8 bases. The CDR3 extends over 13 amino acids. V shed 1 base and J 6 bases; nucleotides not matched to a gene: 1. Germline CDR1 reads SEHNR; CDR2 reads FQNEAQ (reference sequence). The CDR3 sequence: CASSLGTGNGYTF. In DNA form, the CDR3 reads TGTGCCAGCAGCTTAGGGACAGGGAATGGCTACACCTTC.

In this sample, this clonotype turned up a few times. The CDR3 sequence is CATTGTAGNTIYF. As DNA, the CDR3 is TGTGCCACAACCGGGACGGCTGGAAACACCATATATTTT. This chain uses TRBV7-2 with TRBJ1-3; D is perhaps TRBD1 (5 bases). V was clipped by 10 bases and J by 2 bases, with 12 bases between them. Germline V gives CDR1 SGHTA, CDR2 FQGNSA. The CDR3 length is 13 residues. The variable domain in full, completed from reference TRBV7-2 and TRBJ1-3, reads GAGVSQSPSNKVTEKGKDVELRCDPISGHTALYWYRQSLGQGLEFLIYFQGNSAPDKSGLPSDRFSAERTGGSVSTLTIQRTQQEDSAVYLCATTGTAGNTIYFGEGSWLTVV.

This clonotype was counted between two and nine times. This sequence joins TRBV7-9 and TRBJ1-4, with D tentatively TRBD1 (5 bases). The CDR3 sequence is 15 residues long. Trimming removed 4 bases from V and 7 bases from J, with 16 bases in between. The V gene's germline CDR1 is SEHNR and CDR2 FQNEAQ (reference sequence). The chain's CDR3 is CASSSTETGGEKLFF. Here the CDR3 DNA reads TGTGCCAGCAGCTCAACTGAAACCGGGGGTGAAAAACTGTTTTTT.

This clonotype was recorded many times. The chain employs TRBV28 and TRBJ2-5, with D perhaps matching TRBD1 (6 bases). The V end lost 5 bases, the J end lost 7 bases, and 11 bases lay between the germline ends. The CDR3 runs to 12 residues. Germline CDR1 and CDR2: MDHEN and SYDVKM. CDR3 amino acids: CASSVTQGTQYF. In DNA form, the CDR3 reads TGTGCCAGCAGTGTTACACAGGGGACCCAGTACTTC. Combining the CDR3 with reference TRBV28 and TRBJ2-5 gives the whole variable domain DVKVTQSSRYLVKRTGEKVFLECVQDMDHENMFWYRQDPGLGLRLIYFSYDVKMKEKGDIPEGYSVSREKKERFSLILESASTNQTSMYLCASSVTQGTQYFGPGTRLLVL.

V gene TRBV5-1 combines with J gene TRBJ2-5; TRBD1 agrees at 7 bases. This CDR3 has 15 residues. Germline-derived CDR1 and CDR2 are SGHRS and YFSETQ. V lost 0 bases and J lost 1; bases outside the gene matches: 3. The CDR3 region has the DNA TGCGCCAGCAGCTTGGGGGGACAGACCCAAGAGACCCAGTACTTC. It codes for CASSLGGQTQETQYF.

The genes are TRBV29-1 and TRBJ2-5; weak D call: TRBD2 (7 bases). V was pared by 5 bases and J by 1 base, with 20 bases between. CDR3 length: 16 amino acids. Germline CDR1 and CDR2: SQVTM and ANQGSEA. DNA of the CDR3: TGCAGCGTTATGGGCCCGGGCGGGGGCCGCCAAGAGACCCAGTACTTC. Its protein is CSVMGPGGGRQETQYF.

This rearrangement joins TRBV6-2 or TRBV6-3 to TRBJ2-3, with TRBD1 identical over 10 bases. The germline gives CDR1 MNHEY, CDR2 SVGEGT. V dropped 7 bases and J dropped 4; count of bases not matched to a gene: 14. The CDR3 runs to 17 residues. CDR3 sequence reads: CASTRLKRQGAADTQYF. CDR3 nucleotides: TGTGCCAGCACCCGGTTAAAGCGACAGGGGGCCGCAGATACGCAGTATTTT.

This chain connects TRBV7-9 to TRBJ2-7; D is perhaps TRBD2 (6 bases). This CDR3 has 16 residues. Germline CDR1 is SEHNR and CDR2 is FQNEAQ (reference sequence). Trimming cost V 5 bases and J 7 bases, with 24 bases left between them. The CDR3 DNA reads TGTGCCAGCAGCCGGACTCTAGCGTCAGGTCGGAATGAGCAGTACTTC. The encoded protein is CASSRTLASGRNEQYF.

This clonotype was recorded at least ten times. This chain joins TRBV29-1 and TRBJ2-1; D call uncertain. From germline, CDR1 is SQVTM and CDR2 ANQGSEA. The V and J ends lost 7 bases and 7 bases respectively, with 14 bases between them. This CDR3 comprises 12 residues. Here the CDR3 DNA reads TGCAGCGCGGCCTTACGCCGGAATGAGCAGTTCTTC. Translating it yields CSAALRRNEQFF.

The chain couples TRBV12-3 or TRBV12-4 to TRBJ2-3; the D gene is possibly TRBD2 (6 bases). V was trimmed by 0 bases and J by 1 base, leaving 11 bases between them. CDR3 length: 16 amino acids. The CDR3 DNA reads as TGTGCCAGCAGTTTAGCGTGGGTAGCGGGCACAGATACGCAGTATTTT. It specifies CASSLAWVAGTDTQYF.

Notes on this clonotype: A much larger clone lies a single base off, so this may be a read error. J is TRBJ2-5 and V is TRBV27; the D is unclear. The J call is uncertain, as TRBJ2-1 better fits the DNA end. The germline V gene encodes CDR1 MNHEY and CDR2 SMNVEV (reference sequence). The CDR3 is made up of 14 amino acids. CDR3 in amino acids: CASSLKSAQETQFF. DNA of the CDR3: TGTGCCAGCAGTTTGAAAAGCGCTCAAGAGACCCAGTTCTTC.